This is a list of T cell receptor beta chains from one sample in a study of T cell changes during pregnancy in multiple sclerosis. Data came from immunoSEQ multiplex PCR; TCRdb stores just in-frame clones and leaves some out. This table holds more than 45,000 clones, 90% to 95% found once. Sequences were derived from CD4+ T cells from peripheral blood mononuclear cells, sampled in the second trimester of pregnancy. Receptor source: a female donor with multiple sclerosis, enrolled in a pregnancy study. CDR3s include the opening cysteine and the closing phenylalanine or tryptophan. The D gene is left open where the match is weak. Only some rows state a clone size, as once, few, many or a class for expanded clones.

>TRBJ2-2|.|TRBD2|TRBV7-6
TGTGCCAGCAGCTTAGTTCTAGCGGTTAACACCGGGGAGCTGTTTTTT
CASSLVLAVNTGELFF
>TRBJ2-7|.|TRBD1|TRBV4-1
TGCGCCAGCAGCCAACGACAGGGGGTACCCTACGAGCAGTACTTC
CASSQRQGVPYEQYF
>TRBJ2-7|.|.|TRBV4-2
TGTGCCAGCAGCCAAGTCGGGGTCAAGCAGTACTTC
CASSQVGVKQYF
>TRBJ1-6|.|.|TRBV2
TGTGCCAGCAGTGAGAGGGGGGGGTGGTCACCCCTCCACTTT
CASSERGGWSPLHF
>TRBJ2-5|.|TRBD1|TRBV15
TGTGCCACCAGCTTTGACAGGGGGGAGACCCAGTACTTC
CATSFDRGETQYF
>TRBJ2-1|.|.|TRBV28
TGTGCCAGCAGTTCCGTTTACAATGAGCAGTTCTTC
CASSSVYNEQFF
>TRBJ2-7|once|.|TRBV5-1
TGCGCCAGCAGCGTGGAGGGGGTTCGAGAGCAGTACTTC
CASSVEGVREQYF
>TRBJ2-3|once|.|TRBV5-3
TGTGCCAGAAGCGTGGTCGGGGACTCAAGGGGCTTCAGCACAGATACGCAGTATTTT
CARSVVGDSRGFSTDTQYF
>TRBJ2-7|.|.|TRBV7-2
TGTGCCAGCAGCACCCGTACTATACCGGGGAGCGAGCAGTACTTC
CASSTRTIPGSEQYF
>TRBJ2-7|.|TRBD1|TRBV9
TGTGCCAGCAGCGTAACGGGACAGGGTAACGAGCAGTACTTC
CASSVTGQGNEQYF
>TRBJ2-2|.|TRBD2|TRBV5-6
TGTGCCAGCAATTTGGGGAGGGTAAACACCGGGGAGCTGTTTTTT
CASNLGRVNTGELFF
>TRBJ1-2|.|TRBD1|TRBV6-1
TGTGCCAGCGGGACAGGTCTCTCCGGTGGCTACACCTTC
CASGTGLSGGYTF
>TRBJ1-1|.|.|TRBV18
TGTGCCAGCTCGGGGCAGTCGAACACTGAAGCTTTCTTT
CASSGQSNTEAFF
>TRBJ2-4|.|.|TRBV15
TGTGCCACCAGAATGCGGGCAGAGGGCATTCAGTACTTC
CATRMRAEGIQYF
>TRBJ1-3|.|.|TRBV6-6
TGTGCCAGCCTCGGGAGGGAAGGAAACACCATATATTTT
CASLGREGNTIYF
>TRBJ2-5|.|.|TRBV2
TGTGCCAGCAGAGTGTGGGGCGCGGAGACCCAGTACTTC
CASRVWGAETQYF
>TRBJ2-1|once|TRBD2|TRBV10-1
TGCGCCAGCATCGTTCCCCGGACTAGCGGGGCCGGGTCCTACAATGAGCAGTTCTTC
CASIVPRTSGAGSYNEQFF
>TRBJ2-5|.|.|TRBV5-1
TGCGCCAGCAGCTTGGCCGGCGGGCAGTCTAGGATCGAGACCCAGTACTTC
CASSLAGGQSRIETQYF
>TRBJ1-5|.|.|TRBV19
TGTGCCAGTAGTGTCGAAACAGGGCAACGGCAGCCCCAGCATTTT
CASSVETGQRQPQHF
>TRBJ1-3|.|TRBD1|TRBV7-9
TGTGCCAGCAGCTCGACACCCCGGGGTACAGGGGACTCTGGAAACACCATATATTTT
CASSSTPRGTGDSGNTIYF
>TRBJ2-1|.|.|TRBV10-3
TGTGCCATCAGTTTGACAGGCGGAGATTACAATGAGCAGTTCTTC
CAISLTGGDYNEQFF
>TRBJ1-2|once|.|TRBV29-1
TGCAGCGTTGAAAAGGCAGGCCAGATCTACACCTTC
CSVEKAGQIYTF
>TRBJ1-1|.|.|TRBV6-6
TGTGCCAGCAGGCAGGGGAACACTGAAGCTTTCTTT
CASRQGNTEAFF
>TRBJ1-3|.|.|TRBV5-6
TGTGCCAGCAGCTCCTATAGGGTGGGGCATGGAAACACCATATATTTT
CASSSYRVGHGNTIYF
>TRBJ2-6|.|TRBD2|TRBV9
TGTGCCAGCAGCGTAGATCGTCGGGGGGGAATCTCTGGGGCCAACGTCCTGACTTTC
CASSVDRRGGISGANVLTF
>TRBJ1-1|few|.|TRBV7-9
TGTGCCAGCAGACTAGGGACAACCAACACTGAAGCTTTCTTT
CASRLGTTNTEAFF
>TRBJ1-3|.|.|TRBV7-9
TGTGCCAGCAGCTTAATCGAACACTCTGGAAACACCATATATTTT
CASSLIEHSGNTIYF
>TRBJ2-7|.|.|TRBV5-4
TGTGCCAGCAGCATAGACTACGAGCAGTACTTC
CASSIDYEQYF
>TRBJ1-1|.|.|TRBV7-2
TGTGCCAGCAGCTTGAACAGGATCACTGAAGCTTTCTTT
CASSLNRITEAFF
>TRBJ2-1|.|.|TRBV7-3
TGTGCCAGCAGCTTAAGTCGGCTAGCACCCAATGAGCAGTTCTTC
CASSLSRLAPNEQFF
>TRBJ2-3|once|TRBD2|TRBV5-5
TGTGCCAGCAGGGGGGGGGCTAGCGGGGATACGCAGTATTTT
CASRGGASGDTQYF
>TRBJ2-3|.|TRBD1|TRBV2
TGTGCCAGCAGGGTAGACAGGGGGGGAGATACGCAGTATTTT
CASRVDRGGDTQYF
>TRBJ2-3|once|TRBD2|TRBV18
TGTGCCAGCTCACCACTTGAAGCGGGGGGGCACACAGATACGCAGTATTTT
CASSPLEAGGHTDTQYF
>TRBJ2-5|.|TRBD2|TRBV7-2
TGTGCCAGCAGCCCGGGACTAGCGGAAGAGACCCAGTACTTC
CASSPGLAEETQYF
>TRBJ1-2|.|TRBD1|TRBV7-2
TGTGCCAGCAGCTGGGGGACAGGACAATATGGCTACACCTTC
CASSWGTGQYGYTF
>TRBJ2-3|.|TRBD2|TRBV9
TGTGCCAGCAGCGTATACGGGGGGGCGGATACGCAGTATTTT
CASSVYGGADTQYF
>TRBJ2-6|.|.|TRBV9
TGTGCCAGCAGCGTAGGTGGGGACACCTCTGGGGCCAACGTCCTGACTTTC
CASSVGGDTSGANVLTF